The 24 T cell receptor beta chains below all came from one sample that was sequenced in a study of blood T cells in healthy people across ages. A second PCR, run for about 7 to 11 cycles, used a sample-barcoded 5' primer plus a J-beta primer mix. A single record per CDR3 protein comes from TCRdb applying MiXCR to the 5' RACE reads. The sample has about 680,000 distinct CDR3 sequences; over 45% are singletons. The sequenced sample was blood. These receptors originate from an older woman in good health.

The chain combines TRBV28 with TRBJ2-7; 11 bases fit TRBD2. The CDR3 sequence is 17 residues long. Germline V gene sequence: CDR1 MDHEN, CDR2 SYDVKM. The junction had 19 bases not matched to a gene; V was cut back by 8 bases and J by 7 bases. The CDR3 DNA is TGTGCCAGCCAACGGACTAGCGGGTCGCTTGGGGCTAATGAGCAGTACTTC. It encodes CASQRTSGSLGANEQYF.

The chain employs TRBV27 and TRBJ2-7; D may be TRBD2 (5 bases). V was shortened by 2 bases and J by 1 base, with 9 bases between the two germline ends. The germline V gene encodes CDR1 MNHEY and CDR2 SMNVEV (reference sequence). The length of the CDR3 is 14 residues. The CDR3 nucleotides are TGTGCCAGCAGTTTAATGCGGACTTCCTACGAGCAGTACTTC. Its translation is CASSLMRTSYEQYF.

This clonotype turned up a few times. The chain uses TRBV7-2 and TRBJ2-5, with D possibly matching TRBD1 (5 bases). The J call could be wrong; TRBJ2-7 is a better fit for the DNA end. Germline lookup yields CDR1 SGHTA and CDR2 FQGNSA. CDR3 length: 14 amino acids. CDR3 amino acids: CASSLDRSGAEQYF. The DNA of the CDR3 is TGTGCCAGCAGCTTAGACAGGTCGGGCGCCGAGCAGTACTTC.

This chain uses TRBV29-1 with TRBJ2-5, with D tentatively TRBD1 (6 bases). V lost 1 base, J lost 11 bases, and 23 bases lay in between. CDR1 is SQVTM and CDR2 is ANQGSEA in the germline V gene. The CDR3 spans 15 residues. In DNA, the CDR3 is TGCAGCGTTGAAGGTCGGGGACAAGGGTTCGATGAGCAGTACTTC. Its translation: CSVEGRGQGFDEQYF.

Comments on this clonotype: A much larger clone differs by one base, so this may be a read error. V and J are TRBV4-2 and TRBJ2-1; D might be TRBD2 (6 bases). Per germline, CDR1 LGHNA and CDR2 YNFKEQ. This CDR3 is 14 amino acids long. CDR3 in amino acids: CACSQRGINNEQFF. The CDR3 coding sequence is TGTGCCTGCAGCCAACGCGGGATCAACAATGAGCAGTTCTTC.

V usage is TRBV4-2 and J usage is TRBJ2-5, with 7 positions matching TRBD2. With V trimmed by 1 base and J by 1 base, 15 bases remained unmatched. The CDR3 loop spans 19 amino acids. Germline V gene lookup returns CDR1 LGHNA and CDR2 YNFKEQ. CDR3: CASSQGGFQLARIQETQYF. In DNA form, the CDR3 reads TGTGCCAGCAGCCAAGGGGGGTTTCAACTAGCGAGAATCCAAGAGACCCAGTACTTC.

The chain couples TRBV9 to TRBJ2-7, with D hard to call. The V end was cut by 4 bases, the J end by 4 bases, with 18 bases between. CDR3 length: 15 residues. Germline CDR1 and CDR2: SGDLS and YYNGEE. The CDR3 DNA follows: TGTGCCAGCAGCCCCCGTACTGGGTCGGATTACGAGCAGTACTTC. Its translation: CASSPRTGSDYEQYF.

This clonotype has just a few counts. The rearrangement links TRBV11-2 to TRBJ1-1; 8 nucleotides match TRBD1. This CDR3 has 12 amino acids. Germline V gene sequence: CDR1 SGHAT, CDR2 FQNNGV. J lost 7 bases, V lost 5 bases, and 3 bases had no gene match. This CDR3 reads CASSPDRGEAFF. In DNA, the CDR3 is TGTGCCAGCAGCCCCGACAGGGGTGAAGCTTTCTTT.

The gene calls are TRBV18 and TRBJ2-5; D uncertain. Per germline, CDR1 KGHSH and CDR2 LQKENI. The length of the CDR3 is 16 residues. V was trimmed by 4 bases and J by 11 bases, leaving 26 bases between them. CDR3 residues: CASSLGSLGRGNEQYF. The CDR3 DNA is TGTGCCAGCTCACTCGGGTCCTTGGGCCGTGGCAATGAGCAGTACTTC.

The chain couples TRBV5-1 to TRBJ1-2; unclear D gene. Trimming stripped 0 bases from V and 8 bases from J, with 14 bases between. Germline V gene data show CDR1 as SGHRS and CDR2 as YFSETQ. This CDR3 has 14 residues. In DNA form, the CDR3 reads TGCGCCAGCAGCTTGGAGAAGGGTACTGTAGGCTACACCTTC. Translating gives CASSLEKGTVGYTF.

J is TRBJ2-1 and V is TRBV29-1; D is ambiguous. The CDR3 extends over 13 amino acids. CDR1 SQVTM and CDR2 ANQGSEA come from the germline V gene. Trimming took 3 bases from V and 3 from J, leaving 9 bases between them. CDR3 loop: CSVEVDLYNEQFF. The CDR3 DNA sequence: TGCAGCGTTGAGGTGGATCTCTACAATGAGCAGTTCTTC.

The sample holds a few counts of this clonotype. The chain is built from TRBV5-1 and TRBJ2-7, with TRBD1 matching 9 bases. V lost 0 bases to trimming and J lost 3 bases; unmatched junction nucleotides: 7. The germline V gene has CDR1 SGHRS and CDR2 YFSETQ. This CDR3 is built from 16 residues. This CDR3 reads CASSLVTGTGNYEQYF. The DNA of the CDR3 is TGCGCCAGCAGCTTGGTTACGGGGACAGGGAACTACGAGCAGTACTTC.

The V gene is TRBV5-1, the J gene TRBJ2-1, with 11 bases fitting TRBD2. Trimming removed 7 bases from V and 0 bases from J; junction bases left unmatched: 12. Germline loops: CDR1 SGHRS, CDR2 YFSETQ. The CDR3 consists of 18 residues. The CDR3 region has the DNA TGCGCCAGCTCCTCGGGACTAGCGGTCCTTAGCTCCTACAATGAGCAGTTCTTC. Its protein product is CASSSGLAVLSSYNEQFF.

A few counts support this clonotype. V and J are TRBV2 and TRBJ2-6; 8 bases map to TRBD1. With V trimmed by 10 bases and J by 2 bases, 7 bases remained unmatched. This CDR3 contains 15 residues. The germline CDR1 and CDR2 sequences are SNHLY and FYNNEI. The CDR3 is CATQGQGTGANVLTF. The DNA for the CDR3 is TGTGCCACCCAAGGACAGGGTACTGGGGCCAACGTCCTGACTTTC.

This clonotype was seen more than once but under ten times. The rearrangement links TRBV20-1 to TRBJ2-2, with D hard to call. The CDR3 spans 13 residues. In germline, CDR1 is DFQATT, CDR2 SNEGSKA (reference sequence). The V end lost 6 bases, the J end lost 1 base, and 9 bases lay between the germline ends. The CDR3 sequence: CSALDRNTGELFF. CDR3 sequence (DNA): TGCAGTGCCCTTGACCGGAACACCGGGGAGCTGTTTTTT.

This clonotype has only a few counts. The chain recombines TRBV27 with TRBJ2-7, with D possibly matching TRBD1 (5 bases). The V and J ends lost 7 bases and 4 bases respectively, with 17 bases between them. The V gene's germline CDR1 is MNHEY and CDR2 SMNVEV (reference sequence). This CDR3 region has 14 residues. CDR3 amino acids: CASTSHRLPYEQYF. As DNA, the CDR3 is TGTGCCAGCACATCCCACAGGCTCCCTTACGAGCAGTACTTC.

The chain joins TRBV4-3 to TRBJ2-7; TRBD1 might be the D (5 bases). V was shortened by 4 bases and J by 2 bases, with 12 bases between the two germline ends. Germline loops: CDR1 LGHNA, CDR2 YSLEER. The CDR3 runs to 14 residues. The CDR3 nucleotides are TGCGCCAGCAGCCTACAGGTCGAAACCTACGAGCAGTACTTC. It specifies CASSLQVETYEQYF.

A remark on this clonotype: A clone one base away is much larger, so this may be a read error. The V gene is TRBV29-1, the J gene TRBJ2-2; 7 bases are a match to TRBD1. CDR1 is SQVTM and CDR2 is ANQGSEA in the germline V gene. CDR3 length: 14 residues. CDR3 DNA: TGCAGCGCGGTAGGGACAGAGAACACCGGGGATCTGTTTTTT. It is translated as CSAVGTENTGDLFF.

In the case of this clonotype: Its ends do not fully match the called genes, so a read error is possible. This sequence joins TRBV7-3 and TRBJ2-3; 10 bases match TRBD2. Looked up from germline, CDR1 is SGHTA and CDR2 is FQGTGA. This CDR3 comprises 17 residues. DNA for the CDR3: TGTGCCAGCAGCTTACCCCCCCTAGCGGGAGAAGAAGATGCGCAGTATTTT. Translating it yields CASSLPPLAGEEDAQYF.

This clonotype was observed many times. The chain combines TRBV28 with TRBJ2-7, with TRBD2 as a possible D gene (6 bases). The germline V gene has CDR1 MDHEN and CDR2 SYDVKM. Trimming pared 8 bases from V and 2 bases from J, leaving 16 bases between. CDR3 length equals 14 residues. CDR3 protein: CASGSGSSTYEQYF. CDR3 nucleotide sequence: TGTGCCAGCGGTAGCGGAAGCTCAACCTACGAGCAGTACTTC.

The chain links TRBV2 to TRBJ2-1; 7 nucleotides line up with TRBD1. With 6 bases clipped from V and 3 bases from J, the junction kept 5 bases outside the gene matches. Germline V gene lookup returns CDR1 SNHLY and CDR2 FYNNEI. The CDR3 contains 14 residues. DNA for the CDR3: TGTGCCAGCAGCCGGACAGGCATCTACAATGAGCAGTTCTTC. Its protein product is CASSRTGIYNEQFF. Using reference TRBV2 and TRBJ2-1 for the parts outside the CDR3, the full variable domain is EPEVTQTPSHQVTQMGQEVILRCVPISNHLYFYWYRQILGQKVEFLVSFYNNEISEKSEIFDDQFSVERPDGSNFTLKIRSTKLEDSAMYFCASSRTGIYNEQFFGPGTRLTVL.

CDR3: CASSFGGSSGSEETQYF. The CDR3 DNA is TGTGCCAGCAGTTTCGGGGGATCTAGCGGGAGTGAAGAGACCCAGTACTTC. The V gene is TRBV12-3 or TRBV12-4, the J gene TRBJ2-5; TRBD2 matches 10 bases. V was clipped by 3 bases and J by 3 bases; unmatched bases: 10. This CDR3 is built from 17 residues.

This clonotype was counted a single time. This chain uses TRBV11-2 with TRBJ1-4; 8 bases fit TRBD1. V dropped 3 bases and J dropped 8; count of bases not matched to a gene: 5. The CDR3 spans 14 residues. The germline gives CDR1 SGHAT, CDR2 FQNNGV. This CDR3 is CASSLGDRLEKLFF. CDR3 nucleotide sequence: TGTGCCAGCAGCTTGGGGGACAGGTTGGAAAAACTGTTTTTT.

The V call is TRBV6-6, the J call TRBJ2-7, with a possible D match to TRBD1 (5 bases). Trimming removed 3 bases from V and 0 bases from J, with 9 bases in between. Germline values: CDR1 MNHNY, CDR2 SVGAGI (reference sequence). The CDR3 has 14 amino acids. The CDR3 nucleotides read TGTGCCAGCAGTTATACGACAGTCTCCTACGAGCAGTACTTC. Translation gives CASSYTTVSYEQYF.